A selection of T cell receptor beta chains follows, all from one sample in a study of blood T cells in healthy people across ages. MiXCR, applied by TCRdb to the 5' RACE reads, yields one record per CDR3 protein. Of about 1 million distinct CDR3 sequences in the sample, 40% to 50% were seen once. What was sequenced was blood. These receptors were collected from a woman aged 55-70 years in good health. Each CDR3 is given with its conserved first and last residue. The D gene is left open where the match is weak. Size is stated for part of the rows, as once, few or many counts, or as a class when the clone is expanded.

>many|TRBJ2-5|.|TRBV29-1
TGCAGCGTTGATTTGGGTCTGGCCGGTGAGACCCAGTACTTC
CSVDLGLAGETQYF
>.|TRBJ2-7|.|TRBV3-1
TGTGCCAGCAGCCAAGTAGGGAGTAATTCGTACTTC
CASSQVGSNSYF
>.|TRBJ2-2|.|TRBV5-1
TGCGCCAGCAGCTTGGCCCTATGGGGAAGCGGGGAGCTGTTTTTT
CASSLALWGSGELFF
>.|TRBJ2-1|.|TRBV20-1
TGCAGTGCTAGAGGTCTAGCGGAGCAGTTCTTC
CSARGLAEQFF
>.|TRBJ2-1|TRBD2|TRBV12-3/TRBV12-4
TGTGCCAGCAGTGGCGGAGCGGGAGTGTTCAATGAGCAGTTCTTC
CASSGGAGVFNEQFF
>.|TRBJ2-7|.|TRBV3-1
TGTGCCAGCATGCGGGCTGGGGAGCAGTACTTC
CASMRAGEQYF
>few|TRBJ2-7|.|TRBV15
TGTGCCACCAGCAGAGTACTGTCCCGGGGCCCGGGCACCTACGAGCAGTACTTC
CATSRVLSRGPGTYEQYF
>once|TRBJ1-2|.|TRBV4-1
TGCGCCAGCAGCCAAGATAGCACAACAAGGGGCTACACCTTC
CASSQDSTTRGYTF
>.|TRBJ2-3|TRBD1|TRBV5-4
TGTGCCAGCAGCCTGGACAGGCACAGCACAGATACGCAGTATTTT
CASSLDRHSTDTQYF
>.|TRBJ2-5|TRBD2|TRBV5-1
TGCGCCAGCAGCACCGGACTAGCGGGAGGGCCTAGGGAGACCCAGTACTTC
CASSTGLAGGPRETQYF
>few|TRBJ2-3|.|TRBV5-5
TGTGCCAGCAGCTTGGGATGGTCAGATACGCAGTATTTT
CASSLGWSDTQYF
>.|TRBJ2-1|.|TRBV5-1
TGCGCCAGCAGCTTGTTAGGGATAGATGAGCAGTTCTTC
CASSLLGIDEQFF
>.|TRBJ2-1|TRBD2|TRBV27
TGTGCCAGCAGTCCCCATGAACGAGCGGGAGCCTACGATGAGCAGTTCTTC
CASSPHERAGAYDEQFF
>.|TRBJ2-1|.|TRBV20-1
TGCAGTGCTAGTACTCCACTGGGCAGCAATGAGCAGTTCTTC
CSASTPLGSNEQFF
>.|TRBJ2-3|.|TRBV6-1
TGTGCCAGCAGACAAGATACGCAGTATTTT
CASRQDTQYF
>.|TRBJ2-7|.|TRBV30
TGTGCCTGGAGTGATGGTCCGGGCGCGCCCTACGAGCAGTACTTC
CAWSDGPGAPYEQYF
>.|TRBJ2-7|TRBD2|TRBV28
TGTGCCAGTTATAGCGGGAGCTCCTACGAGCAGTACTTC
CASYSGSSYEQYF
>.|TRBJ2-5|TRBD2|TRBV24-1
TGTGCCACCAGTGAAGCCGGGACTAGCGGGACCCAGTACTTC
CATSEAGTSGTQYF
>few|TRBJ2-2|.|TRBV13
TGTGCCAGCAGCCCGACACAGGGAATGGACACCGGGGAGCTGTTTTTT
CASSPTQGMDTGELFF
>few|TRBJ2-1|TRBD1|TRBV29-1
TGCAGCGTCGAAACAGGGGTCTCCTACAATGAGCAGTTCTTC
CSVETGVSYNEQFF
>.|TRBJ2-7|.|TRBV27
TGTGCCAGCAGTTTATCTTACAGGGTCTACGAGCAGTACTTC
CASSLSYRVYEQYF
>few|TRBJ1-5|.|TRBV20-1
TGCAGTGCTAGTAGTGGGCCAGGGAGTCAGCCCCAGCATTTT
CSASSGPGSQPQHF
>.|TRBJ2-7|TRBD2|TRBV10-3
TGTGCCTCACAGACTAGCGGCCTGTCCTACGAGCAGTACTTC
CASQTSGLSYEQYF
>.|TRBJ1-1|TRBD1|TRBV7-9
TGTGCCATCGACAGGGATGATTACGGAGCTTTCTTT
CAIDRDDYGAFF
>few|TRBJ1-4|.|TRBV7-9
TGTGCCAGCCGAAACGCCGGGTTTCGGGGAAATGAAAAACTGTTTTTT
CASRNAGFRGNEKLFF
>few|TRBJ1-4|.|TRBV10-1
TGCGCCAGCAGTGAGTTTAGGGGTGGCAAACTGTTTTTT
CASSEFRGGKLFF
>.|TRBJ2-5|TRBD1|TRBV2
TGTGCCAGCAGTGAGAGGGACAGGGGGCTCTGGGGAGAGACCCAGTACTTC
CASSERDRGLWGETQYF
>once|TRBJ2-2|TRBD2|TRBV19
TGTGCCAGTAGTATAGCCCTAGCGGGAGAGAATATCCCCGGGGAGCTGTTTTTT
CASSIALAGENIPGELFF
>few|TRBJ2-1|.|TRBV29-1
TGCAGCGTTGAAGATGTGGGACGGGGCTCCTACAATGAGCAGTTCTTC
CSVEDVGRGSYNEQFF
>few|TRBJ2-3|.|TRBV11-2
TGTGCCAGCAGCTTAGGACAGTGGGGCAACCCCCCGCGCACAGATACGCAGTATTTT
CASSLGQWGNPPRTDTQYF
>.|TRBJ1-5|.|TRBV25-1
TGTGCCAGCAGTGAAGGGTGTAAGGAGAATCAGCCCCAGCATTTT
CASSEGCKENQPQHF
>.|TRBJ2-4|.|TRBV20-1
TGCAGTGCTCCTACTCCTAGTACCGCCAAAAACATTCAGTACTTC
CSAPTPSTAKNIQYF
>.|TRBJ2-5|TRBD2|TRBV29-1
TGCAGCGTGCTAGCGGGAGGAATAGAGACCCAGTACTTC
CSVLAGGIETQYF
>.|TRBJ2-2|TRBD1|TRBV29-1
TGCAGCGTTGAAGACGCGGGACAGGTAACGAGTGGAGGCCGGGAGCTGTTTTTT
CSVEDAGQVTSGGRELFF
>few|TRBJ2-7|TRBD2|TRBV5-6
TGTGCCAGCAGCTTCGGGACTAGCGCTTGGCGCGAGCAGTACTTC
CASSFGTSAWREQYF
>.|TRBJ1-2|TRBD1|TRBV29-1
TGCAGCGCGGGGACAGGGAGCGGCTACACCTTC
CSAGTGSGYTF
>.|TRBJ2-1|TRBD2|TRBV20-1
TGCAGTGCTAGCGATCCGGGAGGCTACAATGAGCAGTTCTTC
CSASDPGGYNEQFF